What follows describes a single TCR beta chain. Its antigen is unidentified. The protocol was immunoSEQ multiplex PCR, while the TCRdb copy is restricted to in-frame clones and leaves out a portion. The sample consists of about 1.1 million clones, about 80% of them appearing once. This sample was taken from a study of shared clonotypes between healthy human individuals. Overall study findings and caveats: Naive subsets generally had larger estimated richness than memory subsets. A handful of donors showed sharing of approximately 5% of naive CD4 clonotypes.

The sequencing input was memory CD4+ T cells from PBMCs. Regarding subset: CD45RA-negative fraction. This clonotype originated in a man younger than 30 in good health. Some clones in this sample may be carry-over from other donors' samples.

The CDR3 region is CASSLIPGTENEQFF. DNA of the CDR3: TGTGCCAGCAGCTTGATTCCCGGGACAGAGAATGAGCAGTTCTTC. V usage is TRBV7-3 and J usage is TRBJ2-1, with 7 bases aligning to TRBD1. Looked up from germline, CDR1 is SGHTA and CDR2 is FQGTGA. Germline trimming cut 3 bases from V and 7 bases from J; bases unmatched to any gene: 9. The CDR3 is 15 amino acids.